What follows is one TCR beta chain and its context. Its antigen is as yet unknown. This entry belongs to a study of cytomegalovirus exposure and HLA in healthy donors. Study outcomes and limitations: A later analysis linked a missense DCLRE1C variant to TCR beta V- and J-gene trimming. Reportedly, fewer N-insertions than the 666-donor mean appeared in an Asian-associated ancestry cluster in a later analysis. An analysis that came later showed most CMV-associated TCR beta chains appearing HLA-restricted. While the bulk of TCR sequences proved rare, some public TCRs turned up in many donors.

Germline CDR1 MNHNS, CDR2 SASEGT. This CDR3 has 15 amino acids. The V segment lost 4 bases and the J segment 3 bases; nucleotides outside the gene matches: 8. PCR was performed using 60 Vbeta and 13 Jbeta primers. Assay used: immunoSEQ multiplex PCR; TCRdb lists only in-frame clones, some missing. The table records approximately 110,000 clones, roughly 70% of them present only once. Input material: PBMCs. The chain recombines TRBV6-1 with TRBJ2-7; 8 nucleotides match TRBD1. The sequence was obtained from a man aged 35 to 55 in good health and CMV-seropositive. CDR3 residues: CASSGTGKNLYEQYV. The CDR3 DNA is TGTGCCAGCAGTGGGACAGGGAAGAATCTCTACGAGCAGTACGTC.